Listed here is a single TCR beta chain. Its recognized antigen is unknown. Per-base qualities were not stored, and no clone one base away is much larger. The entry originates in a study of blood T cells in healthy people across ages (dated by TCRdb to between 2014 and 2016). Regarding the study in general: In model experiments, template switching captured roughly one uniquely barcoded TCR beta cDNA molecule for every two T cells. Donors of different ages were randomly distributed across sequencing lanes to avoid experimental bias. For two donors (one aged 18 to 30 and one aged 80 or older), the study analyzed two additional independent replicas of 1 million unique cDNA reads from the same blood draw. Four age groups were formed from the donors: young (average approximately 15 years), middle-aged (approximately 40), aged (more than 55) and long-lived (around 82). The study measured age-related changes in TCR beta repertoire diversity using deep sequencing normalized with unique cDNA molecular identifiers. Summary of the overall study and its limitations: Compared with the aged group, the long-lived group had more naive CD4+ T cells, fewer expanded clones and increased TCR diversity, a pattern suggesting age selection. The percentage of naive T cells measured by flow cytometry correlated strongly with observed TCR beta diversity. Conclusive comparison of naive and antigen-experienced compartments was prevented by the profiling of bulk unsorted PBMCs. As age increased, observed TCR beta diversity per million T cells dropped in a roughly linear way, and a significant reduction was already evident by age around 41. Because donor CMV infection status was unknown, age-related changes in expanded clonotypes were potentially confounded. Estimates of total diversity from one million sequenced T cells were regarded as lower bounds and underestimates.

The library was made by 5' RACE. The sequencer listed for this sample is Illumina HiSeq 2500. The second PCR ran for roughly 7 to 11 cycles and used a J-beta primer mix along with a sample-barcoded 5' primer. A unique molecular identifier was introduced onto each TCR beta cDNA molecule by a template-switch 5' adaptor carrying 12 random nucleotides. Each sample yielded at least 3 million CDR3-containing paired-end reads. All of the RNA was converted into first-strand cDNA using the Mint cDNA synthesis kit, with a TRBC-specific oligonucleotide serving as the primer. All cDNA was treated with uracil-DNA glycosylase and then went through a first 18-cycle PCR with the universal primers M1SS and BC2_uni_R. As for how the authors treated the data: For normalization, 1 million high-quality reads were randomly selected from each sample, with every read carrying a distinct molecular identifier. Instead of being binned into consensus sequences, reads that shared molecular identifiers were thrown out. MiTCR, with a Q25 quality threshold and the strictest error-elimination algorithm, was used for CDR3 identification, clonotype clustering and error correction. A nonparametric unseen species model using Euler transformation provided a lower-bound estimate of total TCR beta diversity. TCRdb trimmed the raw reads at Q25, called clones with MiXCR and kept productive beta chains. Identical CDR3 proteins give one entry, which carries the most common genes and DNA. For this entry, the V and J calls and clone size follow TCRdb and not the study's own pipeline. This sample is represented by 700,000 to 900,000 distinct CDR3 sequences; about 53% of them were singletons. The ten biggest clones cover around 40% of the sample.

CDR1 and CDR2 were assigned from the germline V gene as MDHEN and SYDVKM. Counted from cysteine to phenylalanine, this CDR3 has 14 amino acids. The sequence is cut down to CDR3 DNA, 42 bases in frame from base 1. Systemically healthy Caucasian individuals from Russia, approximately 39 in total and aged about 6 to 95 years, were included as donors. About 9.1 milliliters of peripheral blood were collected from each donor into EDTA-treated Vacutainer tubes. Ficoll-Paque density-gradient centrifugation was used to isolate PBMCs, with at least 6.5 million per sample. Trizol reagent was used to extract total RNA from the PBMCs, yielding at least 5.5 micrograms per sample. For every donor, an aliquot of PBMCs went through flow cytometry to measure the percentages of naive CD45RAhigh/CD27high T cells.

The specimen was blood. This receptor chain uses TRBV28 and TRBJ2-1, with TRBD2 tentatively as D gene (5 bases match). The DNA end is a closer match to TRBJ2-7, so the J assignment may be wrong. The TCR comes from a man older than 75 in good health. The DNA is TGTGCCAGCAGAAGCCGGGATTTCTACAATGAGCAGTACTTC. Its translation reads: CASRSRDFYNEQYF.